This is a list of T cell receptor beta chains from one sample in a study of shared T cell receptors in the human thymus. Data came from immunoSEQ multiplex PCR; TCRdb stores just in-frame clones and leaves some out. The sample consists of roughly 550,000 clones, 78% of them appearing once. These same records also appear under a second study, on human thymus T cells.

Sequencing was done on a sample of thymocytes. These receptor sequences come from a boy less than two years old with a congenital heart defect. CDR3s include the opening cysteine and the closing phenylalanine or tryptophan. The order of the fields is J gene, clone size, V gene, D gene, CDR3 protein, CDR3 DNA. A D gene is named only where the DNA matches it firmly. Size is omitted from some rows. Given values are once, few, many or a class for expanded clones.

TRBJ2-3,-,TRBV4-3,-,CASSQDWSRATDTQYF,TGCGCCAGCAGCCAAGATTGGAGCAGGGCCACAGATACGCAGTATTTT
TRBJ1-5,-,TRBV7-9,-,CASSTAPAGQGNQPQHF,TGTGCCAGCAGCACCGCCCCGGCTGGGCAGGGCAATCAGCCCCAGCATTTT
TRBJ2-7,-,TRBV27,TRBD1,CASSRARQGGLYEQYF,TGTGCCAGCAGTCGAGCTAGACAGGGCGGTTTGTACGAGCAGTACTTC
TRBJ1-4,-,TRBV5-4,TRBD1,CASSRGPAAEKLFF,TGTGCCAGCTCTAGGGGGCCCGCCGCCGAAAAACTGTTTTTT
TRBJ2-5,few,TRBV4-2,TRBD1,CASSQTRTGSNRETQYF,TGTGCCAGCAGCCAAACAAGGACAGGGTCTAACAGGGAGACCCAGTACTTC
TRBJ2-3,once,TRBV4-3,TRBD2,CASSQRLAGGLDTQYF,TGCGCCAGCAGCCAGAGACTAGCGGGAGGATTAGATACGCAGTATTTT
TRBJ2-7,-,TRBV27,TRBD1,CASSLGGTGGSGAYEQYF,TGTGCCAGCAGCCTGGGGGGGACAGGGGGCTCAGGGGCCTACGAGCAGTACTTC
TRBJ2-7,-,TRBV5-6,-,CASSLWNSSYEQYF,TGTGCCAGCAGCTTATGGAACAGTTCCTACGAGCAGTACTTC
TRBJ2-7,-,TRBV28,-,CASSLGDPVSYEQYF,TGTGCCAGCAGTTTGGGAGACCCAGTCTCCTACGAGCAGTACTTC
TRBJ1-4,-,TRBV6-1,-,CASSQETATNEKLFF,TGTGCCAGCAGCCAGGAGACAGCAACTAATGAAAAACTGTTTTTT
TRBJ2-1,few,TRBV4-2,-,CASSQEDRGRLAGVSDEQFF,TGTGCCAGCAGCCAAGAGGACAGGGGCAGGCTAGCGGGAGTTAGCGATGAGCAGTTCTTC
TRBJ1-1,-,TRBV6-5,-,CASSHARPGTEAFF,TGTGCCAGCAGTCACGCCAGACCGGGCACTGAAGCTTTCTTT
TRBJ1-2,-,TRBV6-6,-,CASTRDTSKINYGYTF,TGTGCCAGCACCCGGGACACCTCCAAAATCAACTATGGCTACACCTTC
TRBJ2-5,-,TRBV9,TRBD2,CASSLLAGGEKTQYF,TGTGCCAGCAGCCTCCTAGCGGGAGGGGAAAAGACCCAGTACTTC
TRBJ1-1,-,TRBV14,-,CASSRFNRVRNTEAFF,TGTGCCAGCAGCCGTTTCAACAGGGTTAGGAACACTGAAGCTTTCTTT
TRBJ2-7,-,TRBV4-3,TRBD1,CASSQDVWRQGYEQYF,TGCGCCAGCAGCCAAGATGTATGGCGACAGGGGTACGAGCAGTACTTC
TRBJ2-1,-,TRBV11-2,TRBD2,CASSPLAESSYNEQFF,TGTGCCAGCAGCCCTCTAGCGGAGAGCTCCTACAATGAGCAGTTCTTC
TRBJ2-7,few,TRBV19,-,CASSTQQGTEQYF,TGTGCCAGTAGTACACAACAGGGGACTGAGCAGTACTTC
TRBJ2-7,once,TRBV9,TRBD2,CASSGERLAGGPGADEQYF,TGTGCCAGCAGCGGTGAGAGACTAGCGGGAGGGCCTGGGGCGGACGAGCAGTACTTC
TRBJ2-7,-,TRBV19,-,CASSIGQSYEQYF,TGTGCCAGTAGTATAGGGCAGTCCTACGAGCAGTACTTC
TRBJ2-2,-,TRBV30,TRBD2,CAWSVLQREGSTGELFF,TGTGCCTGGAGTGTCCTGCAGCGGGAGGGGTCCACCGGGGAGCTGTTTTTT
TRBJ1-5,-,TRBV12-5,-,CASGPGQIYSNQPQHF,TGTGCTAGTGGCCCCGGACAGATCTATAGCAATCAGCCCCAGCATTTT
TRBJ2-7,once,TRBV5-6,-,CASRPKPWTFYEQYF,TGTGCCAGCAGGCCCAAGCCCTGGACTTTCTACGAGCAGTACTTC
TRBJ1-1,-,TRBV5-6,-,CASSLALRGLKVEAFF,TGTGCCAGCAGCTTGGCTTTGCGGGGGCTGAAGGTTGAAGCTTTCTTT
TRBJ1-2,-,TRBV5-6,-,CASSLVSVRTNYGYTF,TGTGCCAGCAGCTTGGTGTCAGTAAGAACTAACTATGGCTACACCTTC
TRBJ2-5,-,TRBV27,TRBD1,CASSPQWTGGSLETQYF,TGTGCCAGCAGTCCCCAGTGGACAGGGGGCAGTCTGGAGACCCAGTACTTC
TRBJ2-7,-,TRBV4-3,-,CASSQGRSGGASYEQYF,TGCGCCAGCAGCCAAGGACGCTCGGGCGGGGCTTCCTACGAGCAGTACTTC
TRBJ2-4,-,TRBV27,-,CASSSGGAKNIQYF,TGTGCCAGCAGTTCTGGCGGAGCCAAAAACATTCAGTACTTC